This T cell receptor (beta chain) was recovered during a study of shared clonotypes between healthy human individuals. Findings and limits, study-wide: Clonotypes not shared had lower generation probabilities than those common to all four donors.

The CDR3 extends over 14 amino acids. V shed 10 bases, J shed 2 bases, and the junction held 10 bases outside the gene matches. The germline gives CDR1 MNHNS, CDR2 SASEGT. Regarding this clone: The target antigen is unknown.

Nashville, Tennessee was home to all donors, each a Caucasian adult. Profiling relied on immunoSEQ multiplex PCR, and the TCRdb table lists in-frame clones only, not all of them. The sample has about 2 million clones; about 95% are singletons. The receptor's source is a man aged 18 to 35 in good health. V gene TRBV6-1 combines with J gene TRBJ2-7, with 8 bases fitting TRBD1. Sequenced: naive CD4+ T cells sorted from blood. Subset specified: CD45RA+ positively selected. CDR3 coding DNA: TGTGCCACCTTTAGGACAGGGACGGCCTACGAGCAGTACTTC. This translates into CATFRTGTAYEQYF.